These T cell receptor beta chains were read from a single sample in a study of chemoradiotherapy in HPV16-positive cancers. Only in-frame clones appear in the TCRdb table, and some are missing; sequencing was by immunoSEQ multiplex PCR. The sample records around 62,000 clones, roughly 90% being singletons. Material: blood, obtained from a patient who underwent chemoradiotherapy. These receptors were collected from a human donor with HPV-associated anogenital cancer. Each CDR3 is given with its conserved first and last residue. D genes are given only for firm matches. A row's size may be missing; if present it is once, few, many or a size class.

TRBD1 | . | TRBJ1-2 | TRBV7-9 | 15 | TGTGCCAGCAGCTCGTACAGGGGGCTTACCTATGGCTACACCTTC | CASSSYRGLTYGYTF
. | . | TRBJ2-2 | TRBV28 | 14 | TGTGCCAGCAGTCGGGCCGCGCGGGTGGGGGAGCTGTTTTTT | CASSRAARVGELFF
TRBD2 | . | TRBJ2-7 | TRBV19 | 16 | TGTGCCAGTAGTATTAGTAGCGGGAGGGCCGTTGGTGAGCAGTACTTC | CASSISSGRAVGEQYF
. | . | TRBJ1-1 | TRBV6-5 | 16 | TGTGCCAGCAGTTTCGACAGGACAAGTGGGAACACTGAAGCTTTCTTT | CASSFDRTSGNTEAFF
TRBD1 | . | TRBJ2-1 | TRBV6-1 | 14 | TGTGCCAGCAGTGAACAGGGGGTCGTCAATGAGCAGTTCTTC | CASSEQGVVNEQFF
. | . | TRBJ1-5 | TRBV7-8 | 13 | TGTGCCAGCAGCTTAGACCGCAATCAGCCCCAGCATTTT | CASSLDRNQPQHF
. | . | TRBJ1-2 | TRBV30 | 13 | TGTGCCTGGAGTGTAGCCACTAACTATGGCTACACCTTC | CAWSVATNYGYTF
. | few | TRBJ2-3 | TRBV6-6 | 15 | TGTGCCAGCAATCCTGGACAAGCCCACACAGATACGCAGTATTTT | CASNPGQAHTDTQYF
TRBD2 | . | TRBJ2-2 | TRBV5-4 | 17 | TGTGCCAGCAGGAAGGGGCTAGCGGGATGGGGAACCGGGGAGCTGTTTTTT | CASRKGLAGWGTGELFF
. | . | TRBJ1-1 | TRBV7-2 | 15 | TGTGCCAGCAGCATATTGGGGGTCGGGAGCACTGAAGCTTTCTTT | CASSILGVGSTEAFF
. | . | TRBJ2-1 | TRBV10-3 | 14 | TGTGCCATCAGTGATTCGGCAGGGCAAAATGAGCAGTTCTTC | CAISDSAGQNEQFF
. | few | TRBJ2-3 | TRBV7-9 | 13 | TGTGCCAGCAGCCCCACAGGGTTGGATACGCAGTATTTT | CASSPTGLDTQYF
. | . | TRBJ2-7 | TRBV21-1 | 11 | TGTGCCAGCAGCAACTCCTACGAGCAGTACTTC | CASSNSYEQYF
. | . | TRBJ1-1 | TRBV5-1 | 13 | TGCGCCAGCGCCTTGGGGGGCAAGGGTGAAGCTTTCTTT | CASALGGKGEAFF